This T cell receptor (beta chain) was identified during a study of CD8 T cells in Susac syndrome. In germline, CDR1 is DFQATT, CDR2 SNEGSKA (reference sequence). V was clipped by 0 bases and J by 8 bases, with 17 bases between them. CDR3 length: 15 amino acids. Random hexamers were used to reverse transcribe an amount of about 0.45 to 1 ug RNA. Via MiXCR, TCRdb re-called the immunoSEQ multiplex PCR reads, giving one row per CDR3 protein. Seen here are under 200,000 distinct CDR3 sequences, about 95% observed once, and the top ten hold 0.1%. The chain has TRBV20-1 and TRBJ2-1, with D unresolved. The sequenced material came from CD4+ T cells from PBMCs. The clonotype was recovered from a human donor in good health. CDR3 protein: CSARDPSSPGDEQFF. The CDR3 DNA follows: TGCAGTGCTAGAGACCCCAGCAGTCCTGGGGATGAGCAGTTCTTC.